A selection of T cell receptor beta chains follows, all from one sample in a study of T-cell reconstitution after alpha-beta-depleted transplantation in children. One entry per CDR3 protein results from TCRdb running MiXCR on the PCR reads. The table records hundreds of thousands of distinct CDR3 sequences, 10% to 15% of them present only once. This sample comprised PBMCs, obtained before TCRalphabeta/CD19-depleted stem cell transplant. The receptors originated from a girl between 2 and 10 years old with congenital amegakaryocytic thrombocytopenia, due to receive a stem cell transplant. CDR3s include the opening cysteine and the closing phenylalanine or tryptophan. A D gene is named only where the DNA matches it firmly. For some rows the clone size is stated as once, few or many, or as a class when expanded; others skip it.

v_gene,j_gene,d_gene,abundance,CDR3nt,CDR3aa
TRBV12-3/TRBV12-4,TRBJ2-7,NA,many,TGTGCCAGCAGTTTAGTGGACATGGGTTCCGAGCAGTACTTC,CASSLVDMGSEQYF
TRBV5-1,TRBJ2-1,NA,few,TGCGCCAGCAGCCGAGAGGGCAATGAGCAGTTCTTC,CASSREGNEQFF
TRBV5-1,TRBJ2-1,TRBD2,NA,TGCGCCAGCAGCTTGGTCCAGCGGGAGAGCAATGAGCAGTTCTTC,CASSLVQRESNEQFF
TRBV15,TRBJ1-5,NA,many,TGTGCCACCAGCAGAGATATTAGGGGAGGGAAGAATCAGCCCCAGCATTTT,CATSRDIRGGKNQPQHF
TRBV20-1,TRBJ2-1,TRBD2,few,TGCAGTGCTAGAGGATTCAATAGCGGGAGTGGCCCCTACAATGAGCAGTTCTTC,CSARGFNSGSGPYNEQFF
TRBV11-2,TRBJ2-5,TRBD2,NA,TGTGCCAGCAGCTTAGAGTCGAGGCTAGCGGGAGACCTCATAACCTGGGTGCTAGAGACCCAGTACTTC,CASSLESRLAGDLITWVLETQYF
TRBV7-8,TRBJ2-3,NA,NA,TGTGCCAGCAGCCAGCCAGCGGACACAGATACGCAGTATTTT,CASSQPADTDTQYF
TRBV4-1,TRBJ1-1,TRBD1,many,TGCGCCAGCAGGTCAAGGACAGGGGATGGCACTGAAGCTTTCTTT,CASRSRTGDGTEAFF
TRBV20-1,TRBJ2-1,NA,many,TGCAGTGCTAGTAAAGATAGCGGATCCTACAATGAGCAGTTCTTC,CSASKDSGSYNEQFF
TRBV5-5,TRBJ1-3,NA,many,TGTGCCAGCAGCTTGTTAACCGACAGCTCTGGAAACACCATATATTTT,CASSLLTDSSGNTIYF
TRBV5-1,TRBJ1-1,TRBD1,many,TGCGCCAGCAGCTTCGGCAGGGGGCTAGTGGGGAAAAACACTGAAGCTTTCTTT,CASSFGRGLVGKNTEAFF
TRBV2,TRBJ2-2,NA,many,TGTGCCAGCAGTCACAGGGACCTGGGAGCCGGGGAGCTGTTTTTT,CASSHRDLGAGELFF
TRBV12-3/TRBV12-4,TRBJ2-7,NA,many,TGTGCCAGCAGTTTCCGGGCCGGGTACGAGCAGTACTTC,CASSFRAGYEQYF
TRBV5-1,TRBJ2-1,NA,many,TGCGCCAGCAGCTTGGCTGGCAGTTCTAATGAGCAGTTCTTC,CASSLAGSSNEQFF
TRBV3-1,TRBJ1-1,TRBD1,few,TGTGCCAGCAGCCAAACTCCCGGACAGGGGGCCCCTCAAACTGAAGCTTTCTTT,CASSQTPGQGAPQTEAFF
TRBV12-3/TRBV12-4,TRBJ1-2,NA,many,TGTGCCAGCAGTTTAGATTCTCCAGGGCCTGCTGTTACCTTC,CASSLDSPGPAVTF
TRBV5-1,TRBJ2-1,NA,NA,NA,CASSLDFGTGNERFF
TRBV5-1,TRBJ2-2,TRBD2,few,TGCGCCAGCACCTACGGACTAGCGGGAAACACCGGGGAGCTGTTTTTT,CASTYGLAGNTGELFF
TRBV15,TRBJ2-2,TRBD1,few,TGTGCCACCAGCAGGTGGGACAGCACCGGGGAGCTGTTTTTT,CATSRWDSTGELFF
TRBV6-5,TRBJ1-5,NA,NA,TGTGCCAGCAGTGCCGGTGGGCCCCAGCATTTT,CASSAGGPQHF
TRBV20-1,TRBJ2-7,TRBD1,NA,TGCAGTGCTAGTCGGTTGGACAGGGGACTCTACGAGCAGTACTTC,CSASRLDRGLYEQYF
TRBV7-8,TRBJ2-7,NA,NA,TGTGCCAGCAGCCGGCGATTTGCGGGCGCCTCCTACGAGCAGTACTTC,CASSRRFAGASYEQYF
TRBV28,TRBJ1-1,NA,many,TGTGCCAGCAGTTTTCATGGGGGTGGCCGCACTGAAGCTTTCTTT,CASSFHGGGRTEAFF
TRBV20-1,TRBJ2-3,TRBD2,few,TGCAGTGCTAGGCTAGCGGGATTCACAGATACGCAGTATTTT,CSARLAGFTDTQYF
TRBV28,TRBJ1-1,NA,many,TGTGCCAGCAAGGGGTCGAACACTGAAGCTTTCTTT,CASKGSNTEAFF
TRBV28,TRBJ1-2,TRBD1,many,TGTGCCAGCAGTTTTCCCGACAGGGGAGGCGGCTACACCTTC,CASSFPDRGGGYTF
TRBV7-8,TRBJ2-1,NA,NA,TGTGCCAGCAACTTAGGGGGGGGCGCTGGTTTCAATGAGCAGTTCTTC,CASNLGGGAGFNEQFF
TRBV5-1,TRBJ2-7,TRBD1,many,TGCGCCAGCACCGAGATCCAGGGGGCCCACGAGCAGTACTTC,CASTEIQGAHEQYF
TRBV3-1,TRBJ2-1,NA,few,TGTGCCAGCAGCCAAGAAGCGGGCAACAATGAGCAGTTCTTC,CASSQEAGNNEQFF
TRBV5-1,TRBJ2-2,TRBD2,few,TGCGCCAGCAGCGTTAGCGGGACTGACACCGGGGAGCTGTTTTTT,CASSVSGTDTGELFF
TRBV27,TRBJ2-1,NA,many,TGTGCCAGCAGTTTCCAGGGTGGGCCCTCCTACAATGAGCAGTTCTTC,CASSFQGGPSYNEQFF
TRBV7-2,TRBJ1-5,NA,NA,TGTGCCAGCAGCTTATTAGGGACTAGCAATCAGCCCCAGCATTTT,CASSLLGTSNQPQHF
TRBV20-1,TRBJ2-1,TRBD1,NA,TGCAGTGCTAGAGAGGGAGGGACAGGGGGCTTAGATGAGCAGTTCTTC,CSAREGGTGGLDEQFF
TRBV20-1,TRBJ1-6,TRBD1,few,TGCAGTGCTAGCCGCGGACAGGGGTTGGGTTCACCCCTCCACTTT,CSASRGQGLGSPLHF
TRBV6-1,TRBJ1-6,NA,few,TGTGCCAGCACCACACGGCTGGCAGGGAATTCACCCCTCCACTTT,CASTTRLAGNSPLHF
TRBV12-3/TRBV12-4,TRBJ1-1,NA,NA,TGTGCCAGCAGTTTAACCTTAATTACTGGGGCTTTCTTT,CASSLTLITGAFF
TRBV20-1,TRBJ1-3,NA,many,TGCAGTGCGGACTTCTCAGGTTCCGGAAACACCATATATTTT,CSADFSGSGNTIYF
TRBV5-1,TRBJ2-4,NA,many,TGCGCCAGCTTTCAGGAGGGGGACATTCAGTACTTC,CASFQEGDIQYF
TRBV12-3/TRBV12-4,TRBJ2-5,NA,many,TGTGCCAGCAGACGGACCCTTGGGTCAGAGACCCAGTACTTC,CASRRTLGSETQYF
TRBV7-6,TRBJ2-7,NA,many,TGTGCCAGCAGCTTATATGTCGGCCCCGGACTAGAGCAGTACTTC,CASSLYVGPGLEQYF
TRBV12-3/TRBV12-4,TRBJ2-5,NA,many,TGTGCCAGCAGGTACAGGGAGGAAGAGACCCAGTACTTC,CASRYREEETQYF
TRBV6-1,TRBJ1-6,TRBD1,many,TGTGCCAGCAGTGAAGATCCAGGGGGCGTTTCACCCCTCCACTTT,CASSEDPGGVSPLHF
TRBV18,TRBJ2-1,TRBD1,NA,TGTGCCAGCTCACCACCGGCAGGGGGTCCTGGGAATGAGCAGTTCTTC,CASSPPAGGPGNEQFF
TRBV12-3/TRBV12-4,TRBJ2-1,NA,few,TGTGCCAGCAGTCCTAGACTGAACAATGAGCAGTTCTTC,CASSPRLNNEQFF
TRBV6-1,TRBJ1-5,NA,many,TGTGCCAGCAGCGACACCCTCAATCAGCCCCAGCATTTT,CASSDTLNQPQHF
TRBV6-1,TRBJ2-5,NA,few,TGTGCCAGCAGTCGTGGACGGACCCAAGAGACCCAGTACTTC,CASSRGRTQETQYF
TRBV6-1,TRBJ2-7,NA,NA,TGTGCCAGCGTGGGGGACGGATACGAGCAGTACTTC,CASVGDGYEQYF